This T cell receptor (beta chain) was captured by sequencing in a study of B cell selection in AIRE deficiency. General observations from the study: About 30.6% of healthy-shared Treg sequences were found among patient Tconv cells.

Clones were sequenced by immunoSEQ multiplex PCR, and TCRdb holds only the in-frame ones, with some missing. The sample includes 20,000 to 25,000 clones, almost 97% of them seen just once. From germline, CDR1 is SQVTM and CDR2 ANQGSEA. The CDR3 runs to 13 residues. The ends were cut back, 4 bases at V and 0 bases at J, with 9 bases in the middle. About this clone itself: Its antigen remains unidentified.

Conventional CD4 T cells were sorted as CD4+CD127+ cells. This sequence was found in a human donor with AIRE deficiency. V usage is TRBV29-1 and J usage is TRBJ1-2; no clear D gene. Sequenced sample: conventional CD4+ T cells sorted from PBMCs. The CDR3 region is CSVAAGPNYGYTF. The CDR3 nucleotides are TGCAGCGTTGCGGCAGGTCCTAACTATGGCTACACCTTC.